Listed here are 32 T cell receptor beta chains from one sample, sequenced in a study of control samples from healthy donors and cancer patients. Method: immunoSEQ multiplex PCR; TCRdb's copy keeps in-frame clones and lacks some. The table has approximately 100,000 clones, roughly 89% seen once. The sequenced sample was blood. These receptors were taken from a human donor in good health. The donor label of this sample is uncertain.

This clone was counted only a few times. The CDR3 sequence: CASRGGQGGNQPQHF. DNA for the CDR3: TGTGCCAGCAGGGGAGGACAGGGAGGCAATCAGCCCCAGCATTTT. The rearrangement links TRBV6-5 to TRBJ1-5, with 8 bases aligning to TRBD1. Per germline, CDR1 MNHEY and CDR2 SVGAGI. V shed 6 bases and J 2 bases; nucleotides not matched to a gene: 6. The length of the CDR3 is 15 residues.

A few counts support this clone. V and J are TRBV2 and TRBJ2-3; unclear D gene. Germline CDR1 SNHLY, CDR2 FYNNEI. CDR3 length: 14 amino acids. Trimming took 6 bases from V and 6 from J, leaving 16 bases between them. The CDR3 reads CASRLREGSDTQYF. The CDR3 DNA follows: TGTGCCAGCAGACTCCGCGAAGGGTCCGATACGCAGTATTTT.

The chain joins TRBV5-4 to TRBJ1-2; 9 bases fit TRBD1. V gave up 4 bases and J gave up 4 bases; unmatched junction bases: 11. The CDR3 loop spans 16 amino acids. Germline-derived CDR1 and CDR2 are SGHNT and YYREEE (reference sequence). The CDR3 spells CASSGAGTGTPYGYTF. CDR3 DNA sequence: TGTGCCAGCAGCGGAGCCGGGACAGGGACTCCCTATGGCTACACCTTC.

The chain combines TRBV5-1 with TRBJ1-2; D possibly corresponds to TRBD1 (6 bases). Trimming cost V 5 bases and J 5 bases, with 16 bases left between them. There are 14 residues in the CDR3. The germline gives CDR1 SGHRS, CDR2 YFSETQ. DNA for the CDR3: TGCGCCAGCAGAATTGGGGACATTGCTTATGGCTACACCTTC. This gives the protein CASRIGDIAYGYTF.

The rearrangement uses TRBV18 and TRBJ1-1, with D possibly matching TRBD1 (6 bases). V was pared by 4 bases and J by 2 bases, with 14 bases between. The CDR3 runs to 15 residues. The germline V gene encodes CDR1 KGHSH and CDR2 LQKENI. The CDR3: CASSLKTGPNTEAFF. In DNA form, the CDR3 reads TGTGCCAGCTCACTAAAAACAGGGCCTAACACTGAAGCTTTCTTT.

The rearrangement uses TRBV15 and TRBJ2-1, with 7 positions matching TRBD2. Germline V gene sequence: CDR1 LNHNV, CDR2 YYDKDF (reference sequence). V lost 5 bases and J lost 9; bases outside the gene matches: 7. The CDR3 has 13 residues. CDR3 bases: TGTGCCACCAGCGGGGGGGGTTTCGGTGAGCAGTTCTTC. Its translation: CATSGGGFGEQFF.

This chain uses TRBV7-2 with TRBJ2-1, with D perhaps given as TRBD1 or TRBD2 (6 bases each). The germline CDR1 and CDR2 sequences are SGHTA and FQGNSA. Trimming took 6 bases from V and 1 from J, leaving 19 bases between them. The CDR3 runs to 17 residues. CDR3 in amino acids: CASREGGTGASYNEQFF. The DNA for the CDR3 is TGTGCCAGCAGGGAAGGGGGAACGGGGGCTTCCTACAATGAGCAGTTCTTC.

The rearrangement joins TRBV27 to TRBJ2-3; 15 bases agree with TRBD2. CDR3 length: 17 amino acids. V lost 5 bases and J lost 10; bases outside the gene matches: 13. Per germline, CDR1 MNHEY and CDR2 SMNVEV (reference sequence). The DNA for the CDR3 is TGTGCCAGCAGTCTCTGGACTAGCGGGGGGGCCCTGTCGGCGCAGTATTTT. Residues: CASSLWTSGGALSAQYF.

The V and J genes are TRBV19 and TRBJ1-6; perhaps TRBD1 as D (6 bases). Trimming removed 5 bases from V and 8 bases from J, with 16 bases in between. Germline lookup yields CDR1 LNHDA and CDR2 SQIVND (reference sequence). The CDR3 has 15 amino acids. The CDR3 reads CASSAQGDTYSPLHF. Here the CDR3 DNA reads TGTGCCAGTAGTGCACAGGGTGATACTTATTCACCCCTCCACTTT.

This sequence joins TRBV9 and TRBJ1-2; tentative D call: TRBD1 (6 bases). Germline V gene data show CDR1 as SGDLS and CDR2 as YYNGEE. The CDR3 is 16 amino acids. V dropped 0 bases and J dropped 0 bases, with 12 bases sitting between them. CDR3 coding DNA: TGTGCCAGCAGCGTAGAGGGACAAAATCCTAACTATGGCTACACCTTC. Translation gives CASSVEGQNPNYGYTF.

This chain's CDR3 is CASSTQDRGVNQPQHF. The CDR3 region has the DNA TGTGCCAGCAGTACCCAGGACAGGGGAGTCAATCAGCCCCAGCATTTT. This chain uses TRBV6-6 with TRBJ1-5; 9 nucleotides align to TRBD1. V shed 5 bases and J 3 bases; nucleotides not matched to a gene: 8. This CDR3 has 16 amino acids. Germline V gene sequence: CDR1 MNHNY, CDR2 SVGAGI (reference sequence).

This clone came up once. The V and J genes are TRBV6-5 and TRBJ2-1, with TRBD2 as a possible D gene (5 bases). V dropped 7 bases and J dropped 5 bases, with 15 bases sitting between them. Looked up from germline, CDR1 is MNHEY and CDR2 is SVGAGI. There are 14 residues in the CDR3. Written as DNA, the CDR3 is TGTGCCAGCAATCCCGGGGTCCCTAACAATGAGCAGTTCTTC. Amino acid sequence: CASNPGVPNNEQFF.

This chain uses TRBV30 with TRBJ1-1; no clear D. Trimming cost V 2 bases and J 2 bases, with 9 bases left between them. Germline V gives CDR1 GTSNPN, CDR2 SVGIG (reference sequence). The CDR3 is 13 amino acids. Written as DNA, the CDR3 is TGTGCCTGGAGTAAGGCACGTAACACTGAAGCTTTCTTT. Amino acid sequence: CAWSKARNTEAFF.

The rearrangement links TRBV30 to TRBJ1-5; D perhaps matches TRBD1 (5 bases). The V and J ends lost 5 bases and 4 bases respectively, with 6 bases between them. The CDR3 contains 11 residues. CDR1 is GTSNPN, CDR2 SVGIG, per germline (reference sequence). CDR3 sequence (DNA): TGTGCCTGGGGGGGAAATCAGCCCCAGCATTTT. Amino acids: CAWGGNQPQHF.

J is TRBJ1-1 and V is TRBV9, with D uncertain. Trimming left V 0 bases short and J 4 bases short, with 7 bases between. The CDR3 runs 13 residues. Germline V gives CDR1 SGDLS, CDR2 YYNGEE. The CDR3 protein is CASSVGVGTEAFF. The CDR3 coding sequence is TGTGCCAGCAGCGTAGGGGTGGGCACTGAAGCTTTCTTT.

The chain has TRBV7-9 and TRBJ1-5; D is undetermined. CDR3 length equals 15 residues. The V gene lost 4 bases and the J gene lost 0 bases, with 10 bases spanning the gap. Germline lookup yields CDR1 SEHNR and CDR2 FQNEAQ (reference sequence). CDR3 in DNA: TGTGCCAGCAGCTGGCGCAATTTTAGCAATCAGCCCCAGCATTTT. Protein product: CASSWRNFSNQPQHF.

CDR3 in DNA: TGTGCCAGCAGCTTGGTGGCGGGGGGGCCCTACGAGCAGTACGTC. It specifies CASSLVAGGPYEQYV. The chain carries TRBV5-5 and TRBJ2-7; 9 nucleotides agree with TRBD2. CDR1 and CDR2 (germline): SGHKS, YYEKEE (reference sequence). V trimming: 0 bases; J trimming: 2 bases; junction bases outside the gene matches: 3. The length of the CDR3 is 15 residues.

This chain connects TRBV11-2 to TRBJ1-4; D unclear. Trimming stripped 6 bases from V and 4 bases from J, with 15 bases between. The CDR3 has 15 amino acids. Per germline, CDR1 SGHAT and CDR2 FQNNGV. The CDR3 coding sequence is TGTGCCAGCAGGTGGGGTCGGAGTCTTAATGAAAAACTGTTTTTT. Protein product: CASRWGRSLNEKLFF.

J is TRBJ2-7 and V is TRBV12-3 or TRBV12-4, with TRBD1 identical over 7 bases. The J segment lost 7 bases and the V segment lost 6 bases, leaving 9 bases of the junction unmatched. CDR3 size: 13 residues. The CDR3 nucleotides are TGTGCCAGCAGCCCGGGACAGTTTTTGGAGCAGTACTTC. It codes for CASSPGQFLEQYF.

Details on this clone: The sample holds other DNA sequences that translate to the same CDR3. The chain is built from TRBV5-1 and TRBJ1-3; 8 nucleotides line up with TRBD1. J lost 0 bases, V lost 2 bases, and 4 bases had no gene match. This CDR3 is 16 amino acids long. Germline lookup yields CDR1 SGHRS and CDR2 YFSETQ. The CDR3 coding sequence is TGCGCCAGCAGCTTACAGGGGGGGGGCTCTGGAAACACCATATATTTT. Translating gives CASSLQGGGSGNTIYF.

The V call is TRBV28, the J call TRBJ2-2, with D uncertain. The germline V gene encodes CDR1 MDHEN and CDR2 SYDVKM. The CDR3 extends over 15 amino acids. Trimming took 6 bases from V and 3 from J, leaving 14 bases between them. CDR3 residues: CASSTPGRYTGELFF. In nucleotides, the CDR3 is TGTGCCAGCAGCACCCCCGGCAGATACACCGGGGAGCTGTTTTTT.

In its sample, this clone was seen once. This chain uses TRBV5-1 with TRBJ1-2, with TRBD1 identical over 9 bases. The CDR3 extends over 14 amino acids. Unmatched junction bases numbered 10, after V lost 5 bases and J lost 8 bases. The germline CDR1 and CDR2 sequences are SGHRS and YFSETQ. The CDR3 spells CASRQTGGAWGYTF. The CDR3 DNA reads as TGCGCCAGCAGGCAGACAGGGGGGGCCTGGGGCTACACCTTC.

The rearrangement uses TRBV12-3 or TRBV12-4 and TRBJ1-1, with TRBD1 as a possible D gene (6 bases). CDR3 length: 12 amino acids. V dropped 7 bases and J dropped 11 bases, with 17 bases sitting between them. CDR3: CASTLTGFGAFF. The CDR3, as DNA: TGTGCCAGCACCCTCACAGGGTTTGGGGCTTTCTTT.

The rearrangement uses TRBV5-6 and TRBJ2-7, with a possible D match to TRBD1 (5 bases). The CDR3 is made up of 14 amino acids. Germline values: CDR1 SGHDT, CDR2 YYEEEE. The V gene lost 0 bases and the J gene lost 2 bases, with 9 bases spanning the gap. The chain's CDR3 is CASSLGPGTYEQYF. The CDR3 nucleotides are TGTGCCAGCAGCTTGGGTCCAGGGACCTACGAGCAGTACTTC.

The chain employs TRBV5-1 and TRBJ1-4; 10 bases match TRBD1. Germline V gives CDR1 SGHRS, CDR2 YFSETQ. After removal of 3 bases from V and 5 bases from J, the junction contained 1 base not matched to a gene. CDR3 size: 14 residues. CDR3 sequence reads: CASSWTGGNEKLFF. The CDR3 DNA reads TGCGCCAGCAGCTGGACAGGGGGGAATGAAAAACTGTTTTTT.

CDR3 bases: TGCGCCAGCAGCTTCGGGGGGGACAGTCGCGAGACCCAGTACTTC. It yields the protein CASSFGGDSRETQYF. V and J are TRBV5-1 and TRBJ2-5; the D gene is possibly TRBD2 (8 bases). From germline, CDR1 is SGHRS and CDR2 YFSETQ. Deletions cut 2 bases from V and 5 bases from J, with 16 bases between. This CDR3 spans 15 amino acids.

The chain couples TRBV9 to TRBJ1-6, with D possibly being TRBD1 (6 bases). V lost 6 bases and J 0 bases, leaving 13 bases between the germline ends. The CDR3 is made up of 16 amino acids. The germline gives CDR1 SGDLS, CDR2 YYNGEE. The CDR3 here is CASTRGGDSYNSPLHF. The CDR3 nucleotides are TGTGCCAGCACCCGAGGGGGGGACTCCTATAATTCACCCCTCCACTTT.

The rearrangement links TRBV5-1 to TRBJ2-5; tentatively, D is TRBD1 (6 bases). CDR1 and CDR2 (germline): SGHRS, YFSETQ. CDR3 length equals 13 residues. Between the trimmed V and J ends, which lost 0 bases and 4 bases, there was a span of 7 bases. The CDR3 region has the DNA TGCGCCAGCAGCTTGGACAGGGTAGAGACCCAGTACTTC. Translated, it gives CASSLDRVETQYF.

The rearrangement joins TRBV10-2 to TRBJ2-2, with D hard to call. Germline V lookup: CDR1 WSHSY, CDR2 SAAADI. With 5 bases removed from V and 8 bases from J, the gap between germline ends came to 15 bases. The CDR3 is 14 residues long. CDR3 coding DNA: TGCGCCAGCAGTTTAAACCGGGCAACGGGGGAGCTGTTTTTT. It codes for CASSLNRATGELFF.

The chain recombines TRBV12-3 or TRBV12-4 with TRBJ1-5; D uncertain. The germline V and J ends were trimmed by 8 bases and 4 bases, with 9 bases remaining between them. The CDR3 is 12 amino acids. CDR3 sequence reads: CASGSENQPQHF. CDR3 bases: TGTGCCAGCGGTTCGGAAAATCAGCCCCAGCATTTT.

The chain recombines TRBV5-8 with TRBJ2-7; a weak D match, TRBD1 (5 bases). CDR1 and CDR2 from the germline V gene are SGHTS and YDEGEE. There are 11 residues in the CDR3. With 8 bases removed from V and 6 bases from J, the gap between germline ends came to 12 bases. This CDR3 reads CASKRQFEQYF. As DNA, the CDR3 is TGTGCCAGTAAACGACAGTTCGAGCAGTACTTC.

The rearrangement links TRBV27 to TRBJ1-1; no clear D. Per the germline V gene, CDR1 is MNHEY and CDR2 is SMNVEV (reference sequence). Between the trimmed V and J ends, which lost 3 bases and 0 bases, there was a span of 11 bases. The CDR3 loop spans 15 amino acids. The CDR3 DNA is TGTGCCAGCAGTTTGGCAGGTTACATGAACACTGAAGCTTTCTTT. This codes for CASSLAGYMNTEAFF.